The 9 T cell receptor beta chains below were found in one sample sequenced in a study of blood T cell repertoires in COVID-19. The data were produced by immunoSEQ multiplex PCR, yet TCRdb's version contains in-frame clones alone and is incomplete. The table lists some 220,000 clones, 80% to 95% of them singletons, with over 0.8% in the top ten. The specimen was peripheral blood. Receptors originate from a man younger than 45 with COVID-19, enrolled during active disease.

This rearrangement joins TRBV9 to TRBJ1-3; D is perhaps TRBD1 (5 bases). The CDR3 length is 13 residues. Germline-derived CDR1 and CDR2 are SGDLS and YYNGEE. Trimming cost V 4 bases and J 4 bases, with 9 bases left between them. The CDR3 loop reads CASSRGDGNTIYF. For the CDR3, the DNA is TGTGCCAGCAGCCGGGGGGACGGAAACACCATATATTTT.

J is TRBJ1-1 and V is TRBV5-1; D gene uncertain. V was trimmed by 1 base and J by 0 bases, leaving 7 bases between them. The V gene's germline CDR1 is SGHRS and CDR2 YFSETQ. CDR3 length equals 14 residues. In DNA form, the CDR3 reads TGCGCCAGCAGCTTGACAGCCTTGAACACTGAAGCTTTCTTT. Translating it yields CASSLTALNTEAFF.

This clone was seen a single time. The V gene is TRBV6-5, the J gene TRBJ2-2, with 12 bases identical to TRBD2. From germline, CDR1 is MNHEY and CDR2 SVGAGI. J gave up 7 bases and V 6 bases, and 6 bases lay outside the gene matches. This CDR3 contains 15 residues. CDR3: CASRSSGGVVGELFF. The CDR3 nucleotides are TGTGCCAGCAGATCTAGCGGGGGGGTGGTCGGGGAGCTGTTTTTT.

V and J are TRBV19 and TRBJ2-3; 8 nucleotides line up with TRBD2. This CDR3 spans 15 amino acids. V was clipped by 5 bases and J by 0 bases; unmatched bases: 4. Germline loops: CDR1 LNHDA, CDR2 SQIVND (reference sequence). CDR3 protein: CASSGRGVSTDTQYF. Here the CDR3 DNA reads TGTGCCAGTAGTGGGCGGGGGGTCAGCACAGATACGCAGTATTTT. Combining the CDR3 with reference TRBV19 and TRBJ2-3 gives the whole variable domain DGGITQSPKYLFRKEGQNVTLSCEQNLNHDAMYWYRQDPGQGLRLIYYSQIVNDFQKGDIAEGYSVSREKKESFPLTVTSAQKNPTAFYLCASSGRGVSTDTQYFGPGTRLTVL.

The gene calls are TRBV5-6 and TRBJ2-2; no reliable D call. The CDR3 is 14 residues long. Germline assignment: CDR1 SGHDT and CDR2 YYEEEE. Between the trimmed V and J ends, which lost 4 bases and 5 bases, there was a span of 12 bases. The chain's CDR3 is CASSDPVGTGELFF. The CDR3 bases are TGTGCCAGCAGCGATCCGGTTGGTACCGGGGAGCTGTTTTTT.

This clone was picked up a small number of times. CDR3: CASSYSVGRAYEQYF. For the CDR3, the DNA is TGTGCCAGCAGTTACTCGGTGGGCCGAGCCTACGAGCAGTACTTC. The V call is TRBV6-2 or TRBV6-3, the J call TRBJ2-7, with D hard to call. The CDR3 length is 15 residues. The V and J ends lost 0 bases and 2 bases respectively, with 11 bases between them. Germline V CDR1 and CDR2: MNHEY, SVGEGT.

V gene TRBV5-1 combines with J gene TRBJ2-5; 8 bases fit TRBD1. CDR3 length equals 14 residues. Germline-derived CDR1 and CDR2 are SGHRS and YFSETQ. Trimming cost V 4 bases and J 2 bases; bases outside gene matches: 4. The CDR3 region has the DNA TGCGCCAGCAGCCAGGACAGGGTTCAAGAGACCCAGTACTTC. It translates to CASSQDRVQETQYF.

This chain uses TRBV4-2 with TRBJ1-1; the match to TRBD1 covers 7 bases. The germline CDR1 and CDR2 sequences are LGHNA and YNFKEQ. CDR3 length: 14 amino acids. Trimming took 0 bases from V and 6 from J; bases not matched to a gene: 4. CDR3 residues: CASSQDQTGAEAFF. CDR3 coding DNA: TGTGCCAGCAGCCAAGATCAAACAGGGGCTGAAGCTTTCTTT.

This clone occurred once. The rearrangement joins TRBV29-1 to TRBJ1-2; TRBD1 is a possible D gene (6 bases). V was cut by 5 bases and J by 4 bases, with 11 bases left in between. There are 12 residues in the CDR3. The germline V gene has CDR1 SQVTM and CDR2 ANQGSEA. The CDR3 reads CSVRDTTYGYTF. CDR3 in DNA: TGCAGCGTTCGGGACACGACCTATGGCTACACCTTC.